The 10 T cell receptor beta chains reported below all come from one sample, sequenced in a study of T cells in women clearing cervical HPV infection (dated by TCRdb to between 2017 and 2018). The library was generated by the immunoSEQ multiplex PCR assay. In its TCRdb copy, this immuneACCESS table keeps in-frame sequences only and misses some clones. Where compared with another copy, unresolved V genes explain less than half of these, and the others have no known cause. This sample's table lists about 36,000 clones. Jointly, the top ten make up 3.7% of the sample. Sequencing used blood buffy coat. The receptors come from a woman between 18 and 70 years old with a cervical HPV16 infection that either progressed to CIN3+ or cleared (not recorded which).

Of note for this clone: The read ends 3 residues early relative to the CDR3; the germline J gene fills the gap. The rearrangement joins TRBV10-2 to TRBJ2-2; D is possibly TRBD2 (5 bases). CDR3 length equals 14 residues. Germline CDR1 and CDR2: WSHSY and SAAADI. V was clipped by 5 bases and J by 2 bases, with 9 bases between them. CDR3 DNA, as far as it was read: TGCGCCAGCAGTAGCGCGGGTAACACCGGGGAG. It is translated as CASSSAGNTGE. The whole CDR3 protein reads CASSSAGNTGELFF.

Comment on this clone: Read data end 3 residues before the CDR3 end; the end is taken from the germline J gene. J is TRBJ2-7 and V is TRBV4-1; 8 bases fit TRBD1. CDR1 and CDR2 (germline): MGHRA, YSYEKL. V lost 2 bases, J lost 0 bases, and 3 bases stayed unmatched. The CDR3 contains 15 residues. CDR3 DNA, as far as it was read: TGCGCCAGCAGCCAACCGGACAGGGACTCCTACGAG. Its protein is CASSQPDRDSYE. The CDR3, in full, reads CASSQPDRDSYEQYF.

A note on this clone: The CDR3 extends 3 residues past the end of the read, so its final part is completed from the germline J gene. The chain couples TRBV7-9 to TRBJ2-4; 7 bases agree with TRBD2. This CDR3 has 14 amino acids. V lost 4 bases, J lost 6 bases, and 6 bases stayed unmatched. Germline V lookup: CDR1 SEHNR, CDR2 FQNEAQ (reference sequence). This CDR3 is CASSWGREGNIQYF. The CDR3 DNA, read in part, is TGTGCCAGCAGCTGGGGCAGGGAGGGAAACATT.

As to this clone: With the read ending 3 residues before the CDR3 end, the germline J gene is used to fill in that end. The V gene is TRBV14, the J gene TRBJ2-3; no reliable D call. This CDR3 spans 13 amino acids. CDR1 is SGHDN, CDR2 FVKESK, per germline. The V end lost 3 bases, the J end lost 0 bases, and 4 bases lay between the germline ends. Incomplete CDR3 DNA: TGTGCCAGCAGCCATATAAGCACAGATACG. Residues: CASSHISTDT. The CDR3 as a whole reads CASSHISTDTQYF.

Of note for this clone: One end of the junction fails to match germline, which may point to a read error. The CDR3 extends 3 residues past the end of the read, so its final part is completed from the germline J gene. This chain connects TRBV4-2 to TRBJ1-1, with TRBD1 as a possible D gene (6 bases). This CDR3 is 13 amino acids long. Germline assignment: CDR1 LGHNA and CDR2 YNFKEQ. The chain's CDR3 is CASSQAGELGAFF. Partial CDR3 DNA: TGCGCCAGCAGCCAAGCAGGGGAACTTGGC.

The CDR3 region is CASRRGQGQETQYF. The sequenced CDR3 bases are TGTGCCAGCAGGAGGGGGCAGGGGCAAGAGACC. This sequence joins TRBV2 and TRBJ2-5; TRBD1 matches 7 bases. The CDR3 end lies 3 residues beyond the end of the read and is filled in from the germline J gene. The germline gives CDR1 SNHLY, CDR2 FYNNEI. The CDR3 totals 14 residues. The trim removed 6 bases at V and 2 bases at J, leaving 6 bases unmatched.

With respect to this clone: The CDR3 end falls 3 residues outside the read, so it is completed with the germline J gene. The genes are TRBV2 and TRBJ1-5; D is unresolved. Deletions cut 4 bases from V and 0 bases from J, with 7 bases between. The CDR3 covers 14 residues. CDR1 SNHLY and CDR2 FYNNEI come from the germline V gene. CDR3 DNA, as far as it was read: TGTGCCAGCAGTGGTAGCGTTAGCAATCAGCCC. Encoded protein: CASSGSVSNQP. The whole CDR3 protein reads CASSGSVSNQPQHF.

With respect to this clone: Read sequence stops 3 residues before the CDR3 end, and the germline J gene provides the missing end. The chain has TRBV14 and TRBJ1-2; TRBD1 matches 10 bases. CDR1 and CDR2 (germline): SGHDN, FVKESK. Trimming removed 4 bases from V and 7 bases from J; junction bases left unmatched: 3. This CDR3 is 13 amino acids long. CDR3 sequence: CASSLRTGGGYTF. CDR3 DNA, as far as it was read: TGTGCCAGCAGCCTCCGGACAGGGGGTGGC.

The CDR3 sequence is CASRGTASGEKLFF. CDR3 bases read: TGTGCCAGCCGGGGGACCGCCTCGGGTGAAAAA. This rearrangement joins TRBV9 to TRBJ1-4, with D maybe TRBD1 (5 bases). The DNA ends 3 residues before the CDR3 does, and the rest of the CDR3 is filled in from the germline J gene. The ends were cut back, 7 bases at V and 7 bases at J, with 17 bases in the middle. This CDR3 has 14 amino acids. Germline loops: CDR1 SGDLS, CDR2 YYNGEE.

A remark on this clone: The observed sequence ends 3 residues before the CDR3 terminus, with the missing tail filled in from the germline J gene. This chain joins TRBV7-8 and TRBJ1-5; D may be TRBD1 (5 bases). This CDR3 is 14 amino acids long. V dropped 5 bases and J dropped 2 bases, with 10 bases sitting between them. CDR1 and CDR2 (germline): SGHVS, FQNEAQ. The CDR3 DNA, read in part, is TGTGCCAGCAGCCCCCGGGGGGGCAATCAGCCC. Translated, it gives CASSPRGGNQP. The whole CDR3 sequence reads CASSPRGGNQPQHF.